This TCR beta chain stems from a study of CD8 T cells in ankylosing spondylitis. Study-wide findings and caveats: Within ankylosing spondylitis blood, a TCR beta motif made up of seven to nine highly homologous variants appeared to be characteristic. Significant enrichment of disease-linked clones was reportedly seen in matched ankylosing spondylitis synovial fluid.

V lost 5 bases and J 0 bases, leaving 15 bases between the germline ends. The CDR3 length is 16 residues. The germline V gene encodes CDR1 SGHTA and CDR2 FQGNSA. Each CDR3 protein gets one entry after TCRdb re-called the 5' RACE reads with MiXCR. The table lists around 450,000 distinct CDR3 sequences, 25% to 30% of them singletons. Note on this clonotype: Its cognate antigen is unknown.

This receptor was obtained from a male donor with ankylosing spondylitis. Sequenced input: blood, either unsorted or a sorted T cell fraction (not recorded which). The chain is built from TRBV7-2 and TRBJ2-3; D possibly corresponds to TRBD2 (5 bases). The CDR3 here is CASSLQADSSTDTQYF. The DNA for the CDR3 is TGTGCCAGCAGCCTACAAGCGGACTCTAGCACAGATACGCAGTATTTT.